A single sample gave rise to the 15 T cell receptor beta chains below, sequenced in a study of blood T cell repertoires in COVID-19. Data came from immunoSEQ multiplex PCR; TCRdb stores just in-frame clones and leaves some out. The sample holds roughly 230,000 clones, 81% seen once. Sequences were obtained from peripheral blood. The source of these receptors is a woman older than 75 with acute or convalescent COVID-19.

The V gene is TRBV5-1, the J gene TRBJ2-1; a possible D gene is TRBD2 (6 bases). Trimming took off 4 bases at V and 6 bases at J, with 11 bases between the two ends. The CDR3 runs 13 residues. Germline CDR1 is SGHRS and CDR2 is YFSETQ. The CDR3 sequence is CASSVTRSNEQFF. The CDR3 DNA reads TGCGCCAGCAGCGTGACTAGAAGCAATGAGCAGTTCTTC.

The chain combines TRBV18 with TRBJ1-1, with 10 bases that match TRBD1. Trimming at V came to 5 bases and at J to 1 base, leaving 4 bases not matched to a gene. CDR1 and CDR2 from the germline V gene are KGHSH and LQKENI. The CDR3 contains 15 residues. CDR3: CASSTRTGGNTEAFF. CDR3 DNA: TGTGCCAGCTCAACCCGGACAGGGGGGAACACTGAAGCTTTCTTT.

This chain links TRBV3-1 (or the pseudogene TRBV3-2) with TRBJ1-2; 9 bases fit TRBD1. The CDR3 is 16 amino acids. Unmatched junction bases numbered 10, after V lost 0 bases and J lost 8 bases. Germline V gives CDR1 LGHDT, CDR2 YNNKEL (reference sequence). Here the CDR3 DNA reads TGTGCCAGCAGCCAAGATAGCCGACAGGGGGTATTCGGCTACACCTTC. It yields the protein CASSQDSRQGVFGYTF.

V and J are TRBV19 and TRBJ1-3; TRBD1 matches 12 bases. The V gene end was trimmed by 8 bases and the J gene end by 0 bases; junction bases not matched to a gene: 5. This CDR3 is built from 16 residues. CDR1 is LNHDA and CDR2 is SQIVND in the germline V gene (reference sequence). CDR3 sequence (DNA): TGTGCCAGTTGCGGGACAGGGGGCACCTCTGGAAACACCATATATTTT. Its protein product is CASCGTGGTSGNTIYF.

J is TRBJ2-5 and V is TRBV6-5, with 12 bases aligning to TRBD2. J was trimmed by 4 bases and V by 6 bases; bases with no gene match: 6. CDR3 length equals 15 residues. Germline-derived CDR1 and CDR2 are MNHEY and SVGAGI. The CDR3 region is CASRGLAGALETQYF. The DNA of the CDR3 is TGTGCCAGCAGGGGACTAGCGGGTGCGTTAGAGACCCAGTACTTC.

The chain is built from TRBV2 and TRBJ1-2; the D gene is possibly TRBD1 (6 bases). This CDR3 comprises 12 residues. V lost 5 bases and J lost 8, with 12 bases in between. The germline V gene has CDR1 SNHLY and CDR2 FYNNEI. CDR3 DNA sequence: TGTGCCAGCAGTCCACAGGGAGTGGGCTACACCTTC. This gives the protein CASSPQGVGYTF.

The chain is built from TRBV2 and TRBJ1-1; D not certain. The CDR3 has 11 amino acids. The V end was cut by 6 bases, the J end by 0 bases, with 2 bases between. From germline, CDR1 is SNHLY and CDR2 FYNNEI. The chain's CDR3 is CASSMNTEAFF. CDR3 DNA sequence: TGTGCCAGCAGCATGAACACTGAAGCTTTCTTT. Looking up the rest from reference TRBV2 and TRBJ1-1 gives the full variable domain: EPEVTQTPSHQVTQMGQEVILRCVPISNHLYFYWYRQILGQKVEFLVSFYNNEISEKSEIFDDQFSVERPDGSNFTLKIRSTKLEDSAMYFCASSMNTEAFFGQGTRLTVV.

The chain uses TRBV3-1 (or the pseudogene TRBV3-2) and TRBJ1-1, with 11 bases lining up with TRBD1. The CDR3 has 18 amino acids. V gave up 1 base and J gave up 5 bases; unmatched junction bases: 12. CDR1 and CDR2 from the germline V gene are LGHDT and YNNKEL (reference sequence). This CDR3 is CASSQVLGRTGGETEAFF. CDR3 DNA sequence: TGTGCCAGCAGCCAAGTCTTAGGCAGGACAGGGGGCGAAACTGAAGCTTTCTTT.

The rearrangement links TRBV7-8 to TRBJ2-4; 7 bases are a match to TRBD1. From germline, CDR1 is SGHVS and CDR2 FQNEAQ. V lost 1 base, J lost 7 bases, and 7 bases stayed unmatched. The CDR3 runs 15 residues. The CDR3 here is CASSLGTGGLNIQYF. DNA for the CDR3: TGTGCCAGCAGCTTAGGGACAGGAGGTCTGAACATTCAGTACTTC.

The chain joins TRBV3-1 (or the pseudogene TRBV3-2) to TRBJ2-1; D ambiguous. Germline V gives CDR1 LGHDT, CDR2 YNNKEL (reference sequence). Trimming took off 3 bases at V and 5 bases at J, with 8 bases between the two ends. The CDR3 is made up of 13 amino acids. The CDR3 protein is CASSHAVNNEQFF. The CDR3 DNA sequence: TGTGCCAGCAGCCACGCGGTAAACAATGAGCAGTTCTTC.

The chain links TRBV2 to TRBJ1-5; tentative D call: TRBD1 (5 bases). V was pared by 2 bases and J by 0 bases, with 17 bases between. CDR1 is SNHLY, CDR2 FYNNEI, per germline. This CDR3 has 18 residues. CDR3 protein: CASSEPGGRGYSNQPQHF. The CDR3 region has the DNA TGTGCCAGCAGTGAACCCGGCGGGAGGGGATATAGCAATCAGCCCCAGCATTTT.

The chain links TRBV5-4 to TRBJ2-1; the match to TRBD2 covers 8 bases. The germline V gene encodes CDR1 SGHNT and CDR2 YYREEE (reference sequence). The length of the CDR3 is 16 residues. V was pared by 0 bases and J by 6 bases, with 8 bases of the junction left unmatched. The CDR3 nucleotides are TGTGCCAGCAGCTTGGGCCTGGGACTAGGGATCAATGAGCAGTTCTTC. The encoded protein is CASSLGLGLGINEQFF.

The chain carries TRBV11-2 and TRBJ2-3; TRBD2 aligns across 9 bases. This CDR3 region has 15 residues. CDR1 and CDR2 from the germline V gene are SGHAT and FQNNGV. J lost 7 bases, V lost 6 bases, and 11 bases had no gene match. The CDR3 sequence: CASRSYAGGPNTQYF. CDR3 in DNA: TGTGCCAGCAGATCATACGCGGGGGGGCCAAATACGCAGTATTTT. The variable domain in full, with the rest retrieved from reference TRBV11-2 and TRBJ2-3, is EAGVAQSPRYKIIEKRQSVAFWCNPISGHATLYWYQQILGQGPKLLIQFQNNGVVDDSQLPKDRFSAERLKGVDSTLKIQPAKLEDSAVYLCASRSYAGGPNTQYFGPGTRLTVL.

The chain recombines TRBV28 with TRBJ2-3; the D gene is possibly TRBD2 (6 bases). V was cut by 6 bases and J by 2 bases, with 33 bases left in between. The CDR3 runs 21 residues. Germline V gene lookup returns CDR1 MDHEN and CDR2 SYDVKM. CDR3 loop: CASRRYIGGDGPLLITDTQYF. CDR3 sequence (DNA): TGTGCCAGCAGGAGATACATAGGAGGGGACGGCCCACTCCTTATCACAGATACGCAGTATTTT.

The CDR3 region has the DNA TGTGCCAGCAGCTTAGCGCCGGGGGAGGGGGAGCTGTTTTTT. The encoded protein is CASSLAPGEGELFF. The chain joins TRBV7-2 to TRBJ2-2, with a weak D call TRBD2 (6 bases). This CDR3 spans 14 amino acids. The V gene lost 0 bases and the J gene lost 8 bases, with 10 bases spanning the gap. Germline values: CDR1 SGHTA, CDR2 FQGNSA. Variable domain in full (rest from reference TRBV7-2 and TRBJ2-2): GAGVSQSPSNKVTEKGKDVELRCDPISGHTALYWYRQSLGQGLEFLIYFQGNSAPDKSGLPSDRFSAERTGGSVSTLTIQRTQQEDSAVYLCASSLAPGEGELFFGEGSRLTVL.